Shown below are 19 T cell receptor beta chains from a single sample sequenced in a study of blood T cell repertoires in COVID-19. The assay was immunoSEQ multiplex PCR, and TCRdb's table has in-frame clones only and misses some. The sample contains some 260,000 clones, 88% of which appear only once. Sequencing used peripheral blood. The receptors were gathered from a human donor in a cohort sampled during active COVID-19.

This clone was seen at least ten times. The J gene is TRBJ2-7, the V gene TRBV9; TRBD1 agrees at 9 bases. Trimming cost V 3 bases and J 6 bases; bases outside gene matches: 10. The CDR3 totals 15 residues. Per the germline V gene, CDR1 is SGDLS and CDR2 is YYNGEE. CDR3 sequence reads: CASSAGTGPPSEQYF. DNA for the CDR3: TGTGCCAGCAGCGCGGGGACAGGGCCCCCGTCCGAGCAGTACTTC.

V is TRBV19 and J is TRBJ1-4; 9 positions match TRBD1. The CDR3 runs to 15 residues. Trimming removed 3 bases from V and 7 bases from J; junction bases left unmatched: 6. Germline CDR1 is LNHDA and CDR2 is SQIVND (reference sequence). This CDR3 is CASSMTGQGGEKLFF. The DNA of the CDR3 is TGTGCCAGTAGTATGACGGGACAGGGAGGTGAAAAACTGTTTTTT.

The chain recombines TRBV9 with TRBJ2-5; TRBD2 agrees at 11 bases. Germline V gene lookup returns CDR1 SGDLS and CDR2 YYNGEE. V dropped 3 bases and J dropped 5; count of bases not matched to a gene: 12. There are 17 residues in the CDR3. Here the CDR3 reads CASSASLTSGTGETQYF. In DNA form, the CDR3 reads TGTGCCAGCAGCGCGAGTCTGACTAGCGGGACTGGGGAGACCCAGTACTTC.

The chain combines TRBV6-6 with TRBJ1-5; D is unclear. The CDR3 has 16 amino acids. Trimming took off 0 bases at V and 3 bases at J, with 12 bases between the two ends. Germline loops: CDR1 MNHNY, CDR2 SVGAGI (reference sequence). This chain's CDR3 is CASSYSSYSYNQPQHF. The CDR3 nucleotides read TGTGCCAGCAGTTACTCCAGCTACAGTTACAATCAGCCCCAGCATTTT.

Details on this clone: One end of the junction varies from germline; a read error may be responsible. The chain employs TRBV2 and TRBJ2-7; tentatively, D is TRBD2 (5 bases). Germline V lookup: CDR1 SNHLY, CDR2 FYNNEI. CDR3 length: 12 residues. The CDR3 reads CASSWADYGQYF. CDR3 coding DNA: TGTGCCAGCAGTTGGGCAGACTACGGGCAGTACTTC.

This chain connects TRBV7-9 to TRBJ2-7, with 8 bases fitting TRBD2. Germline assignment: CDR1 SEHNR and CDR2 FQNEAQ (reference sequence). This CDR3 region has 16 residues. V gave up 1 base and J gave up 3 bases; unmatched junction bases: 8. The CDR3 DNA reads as TGTGCCAGCAGCTTAGGATACGGGAGGGCCGTCTACGAGCAGTACTTC. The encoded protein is CASSLGYGRAVYEQYF. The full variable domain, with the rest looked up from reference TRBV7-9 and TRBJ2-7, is DTGVSQNPRHKITKRGQNVTFRCDPISEHNRLYWYRQTLGQGPEFLTYFQNEAQLEKSRLLSDRFSAERPKGSFSTLEIQRTEQGDSAMYLCASSLGYGRAVYEQYFGPGTRLTVT.

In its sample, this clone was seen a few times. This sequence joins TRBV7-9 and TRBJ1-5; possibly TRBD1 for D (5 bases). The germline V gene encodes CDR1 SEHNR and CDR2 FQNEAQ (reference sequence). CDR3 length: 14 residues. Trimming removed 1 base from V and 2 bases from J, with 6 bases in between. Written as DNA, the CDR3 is TGTGCCAGCAGCTTAGGGGGCGGCAATCAGCCCCAGCATTTT. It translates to CASSLGGGNQPQHF.

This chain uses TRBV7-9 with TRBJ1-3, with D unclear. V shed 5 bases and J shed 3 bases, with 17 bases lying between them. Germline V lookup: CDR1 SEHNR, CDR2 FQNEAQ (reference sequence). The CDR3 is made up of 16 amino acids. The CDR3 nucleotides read TGTGCCAGCAGCGCGTTGAACCTTTTGAGTGGAAACACCATATATTTT. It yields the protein CASSALNLLSGNTIYF.

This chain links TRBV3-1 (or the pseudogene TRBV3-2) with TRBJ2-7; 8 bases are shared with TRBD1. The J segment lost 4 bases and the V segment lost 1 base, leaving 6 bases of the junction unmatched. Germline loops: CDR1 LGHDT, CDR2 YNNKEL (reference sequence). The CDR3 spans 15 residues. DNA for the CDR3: TGTGCCAGCAGCCAAGGTCACCAGGGGGCTTACGAGCAGTACTTC. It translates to CASSQGHQGAYEQYF.

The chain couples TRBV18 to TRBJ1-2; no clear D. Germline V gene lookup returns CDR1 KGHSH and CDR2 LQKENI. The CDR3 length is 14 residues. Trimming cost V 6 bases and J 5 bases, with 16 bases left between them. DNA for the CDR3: TGTGCCAGCTCCCCCGGGATGGGCGGTTATGGCTACACCTTC. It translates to CASSPGMGGYGYTF.

CDR3 region: CARSLDRDGYGYTF. CDR3 coding DNA: TGTGCCAGAAGCCTGGACAGGGACGGCTATGGCTACACCTTC. The chain combines TRBV5-3 with TRBJ1-2, with 8 nucleotides matching TRBD1. TRBV5-3 qualifies as an ORF whose function is uncertain. The CDR3 spans 14 residues. After removal of 4 bases from V and 4 bases from J, the junction contained 6 bases not matched to a gene.

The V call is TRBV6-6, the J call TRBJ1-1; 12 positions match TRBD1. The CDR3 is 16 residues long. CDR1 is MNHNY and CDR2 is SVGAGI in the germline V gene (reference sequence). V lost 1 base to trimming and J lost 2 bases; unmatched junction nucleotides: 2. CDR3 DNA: TGTGCCAGCAGTTACTGGGACAGGGGGCCTAACACTGAAGCTTTCTTT. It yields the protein CASSYWDRGPNTEAFF.

In DNA, the CDR3 is TGTGCCAGCAGTTTATTCCAGGACACGGCTTCCTACGAGCAGTACTTC. It specifies CASSLFQDTASYEQYF. V usage is TRBV27 and J usage is TRBJ2-7; D is perhaps TRBD1 (5 bases). Germline V gene sequence: CDR1 MNHEY, CDR2 SMNVEV (reference sequence). Trimming cost V 1 base and J 1 base, with 14 bases left between them. The CDR3 consists of 16 residues.

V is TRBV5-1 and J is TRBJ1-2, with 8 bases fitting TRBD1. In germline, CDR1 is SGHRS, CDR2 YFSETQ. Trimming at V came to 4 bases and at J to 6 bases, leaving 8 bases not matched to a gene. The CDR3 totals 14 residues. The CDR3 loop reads CASSAVAGGDGYTF. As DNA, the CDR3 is TGCGCCAGCAGCGCCGTCGCAGGGGGCGATGGCTACACCTTC.

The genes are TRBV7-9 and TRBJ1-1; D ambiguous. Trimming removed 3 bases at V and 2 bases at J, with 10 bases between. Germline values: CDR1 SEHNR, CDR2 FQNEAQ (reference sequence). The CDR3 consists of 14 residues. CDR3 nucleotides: TGTGCCAGCAGCTTGCAGTCTTTTAACACTGAAGCTTTCTTT. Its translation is CASSLQSFNTEAFF.

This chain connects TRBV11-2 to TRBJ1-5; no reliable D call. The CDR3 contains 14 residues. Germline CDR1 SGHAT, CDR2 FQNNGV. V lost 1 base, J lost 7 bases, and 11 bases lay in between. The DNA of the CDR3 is TGTGCCAGCAGCTTAGTTGGCGCAGGCCAGCCCCAGCATTTT. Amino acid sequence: CASSLVGAGQPQHF.

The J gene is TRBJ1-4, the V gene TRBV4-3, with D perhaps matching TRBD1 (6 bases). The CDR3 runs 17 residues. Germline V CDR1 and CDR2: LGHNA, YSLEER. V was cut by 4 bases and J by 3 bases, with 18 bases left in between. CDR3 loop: CASSRGLNRDANEKLFF. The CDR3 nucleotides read TGCGCCAGCAGCCGTGGATTAAACAGGGACGCTAATGAAAAACTGTTTTTT.

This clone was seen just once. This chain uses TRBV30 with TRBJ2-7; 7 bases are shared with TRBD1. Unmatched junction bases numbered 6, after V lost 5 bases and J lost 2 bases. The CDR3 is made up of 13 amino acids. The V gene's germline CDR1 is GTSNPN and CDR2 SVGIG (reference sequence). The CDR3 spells CAWDRQGAYEQYF. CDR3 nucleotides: TGTGCCTGGGATCGACAGGGAGCCTACGAGCAGTACTTC.

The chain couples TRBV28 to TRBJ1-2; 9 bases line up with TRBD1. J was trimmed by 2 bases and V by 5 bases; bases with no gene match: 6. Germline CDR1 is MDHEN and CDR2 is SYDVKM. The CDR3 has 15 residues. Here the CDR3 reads CASSQTGGLNYGYTF. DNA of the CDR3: TGTGCCAGCAGTCAAACAGGGGGCCTCAACTATGGCTACACCTTC.